The clone carrying this TCR beta chain has a handful of counts. Its antigen is still unknown. The entry originates in a study of cytomegalovirus exposure and HLA in healthy donors. Study-wide points: HLA allele associations emerged for 16,951 TCR beta sequences in a later analysis, at 0.05 false discovery rate.

The length of the CDR3 is 14 residues. V was pared by 5 bases and J by 0 bases, with 10 bases between. CDR1 SNHLY and CDR2 FYNNEI come from the germline V gene. With 60 Vbeta and 13 Jbeta primers, the PCR was carried out. In the study's own analysis: Counted up in a later analysis, unique TCR beta chains came to some 80 million, with about 10 million shared. Produced via immunoSEQ multiplex PCR; TCRdb's table is partial and in-frame only. The V and J calls and clone size were taken over from that table, and D and trimming were inferred from the DNA. The sample lists tens of thousands of clones; 40% to 45% were seen once.

This sequence was found in a woman in her forties or fifties in good health and CMV-seronegative. The sample consisted of PBMCs. The genes are TRBV2 and TRBJ1-2; weak D call: TRBD1 (6 bases). The CDR3 DNA reads as TGTGCCAGCAGTACGGACAGCTCTAACTATGGCTACACCTTC. Amino acid sequence: CASSTDSSNYGYTF.